Described below is a single TCR beta chain sequence and its context. This specimen comes from a study of chemoradiotherapy in HPV16-positive cancers. Study as a whole: Candidate HPV-specific T-cell clones and common TCR motifs came from functional assays in a couple of HPV16-positive patients.

Profiling relied on immunoSEQ multiplex PCR, and the TCRdb table lists in-frame clones only, not all of them. The sample yields more than 10,000 clones, roughly 80% seen once. CDR1 is LNHDA and CDR2 is SQIVND in the germline V gene (reference sequence). V dropped 2 bases and J dropped 5 bases, with 3 bases sitting between them. The CDR3 runs to 11 residues. This sample was gathered from a patient who underwent chemoradiotherapy. The TCR comes from a human donor with HPV-associated anogenital cancer. This sequence joins TRBV19 and TRBJ2-5; D call uncertain. CDR3 loop: CASSIMETQYF. The DNA of the CDR3 is TGTGCCAGTAGTATAATGGAGACCCAGTACTTC.